These 2 T cell receptor beta chains were all obtained from the same sample, sequenced in a study of OX40 agonist ivuxolimab in advanced cancers. Library preparation employed the immunoSEQ multiplex PCR assay. TCRdb took over this immuneACCESS table, retaining in-frame rearrangements with V and J assigned. Such tables are incomplete; in checked studies, under half of the missing clones stem from an unresolved V gene, and the remainder is unexplained. The sample table lists 95,000 or so clones, about 91% of them with a count of one. Around 0.5% of the sample is taken by the ten largest. The source material was CD4+ or CD8+ T cells sorted from blood, sampled in a trial of the OX40 agonist ivuxolimab. The receptor source for this set is an adult with an advanced solid tumor such as melanoma, head and neck, liver or kidney cancer.

Remarks on this clone: One end of the junction is discordant with germline, which a read error may explain. V is TRBV11-1 and J is TRBJ2-7; 9 nucleotides match TRBD2. The CDR3 is made up of 14 amino acids. Per the germline V gene, CDR1 is SGHAT and CDR2 is FQDESV (reference sequence). Here the CDR3 DNA reads TGTGCCAGCAGCGTAGCGGGAGTTAGCTACGAGCAGTACTTC. Encoded protein: CASSVAGVSYEQYF.

The chain employs TRBV15 and TRBJ1-4; 7 nucleotides line up with TRBD1. CDR1 and CDR2 from the germline V gene are LNHNV and YYDKDF (reference sequence). CDR3 size: 14 residues. Trimming took 1 base from V and 6 from J; bases not matched to a gene: 2. The CDR3 spells CATSRGQGDEKLFF. In DNA form, the CDR3 reads TGTGCCACCAGCAGAGGACAGGGAGATGAAAAACTGTTTTTT.